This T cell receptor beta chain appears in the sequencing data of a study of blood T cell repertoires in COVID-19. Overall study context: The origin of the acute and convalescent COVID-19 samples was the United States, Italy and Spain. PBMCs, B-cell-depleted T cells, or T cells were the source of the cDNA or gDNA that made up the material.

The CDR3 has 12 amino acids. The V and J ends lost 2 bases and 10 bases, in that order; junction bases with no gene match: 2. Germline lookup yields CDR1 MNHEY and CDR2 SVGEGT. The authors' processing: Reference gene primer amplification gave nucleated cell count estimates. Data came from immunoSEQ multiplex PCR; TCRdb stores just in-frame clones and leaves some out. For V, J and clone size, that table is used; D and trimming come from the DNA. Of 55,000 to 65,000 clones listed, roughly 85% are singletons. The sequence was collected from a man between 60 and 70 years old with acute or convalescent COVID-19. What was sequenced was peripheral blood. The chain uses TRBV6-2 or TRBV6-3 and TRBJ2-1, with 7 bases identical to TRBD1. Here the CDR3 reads CASSYRTGEQFF. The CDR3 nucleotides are TGTGCCAGCAGTTACCGGACAGGAGAGCAGTTCTTC.